The 3 T cell receptor beta chains in this list originate from one sample, sequenced in a study of blood T cell repertoires in COVID-19 (dated by TCRdb to about 2020). The library was produced with the immunoSEQ multiplex PCR assay. TCRdb's version of the immuneACCESS table is confined to in-frame rearrangements and falls short of the full clone set. An unresolved V gene accounts for under half of the shortfall where checked; the remainder is of unknown origin. The table for this sample lists a few hundred thousand clones; approximately 87% of them were counted only once. Roughly a tenth of the sample is held by the ten biggest clonotypes. The material sequenced was PBMCs or T cells enriched from blood (not recorded which). These receptor sequences come from a woman aged 50 to 60 who had recovered from COVID-19.

Comment on this clone: The sample has other DNA sequences that encode this CDR3 too. V gene TRBV5-1 combines with J gene TRBJ2-3; 7 bases agree with TRBD2. Germline CDR1 SGHRS, CDR2 YFSETQ. The CDR3 loop spans 15 amino acids. Trimming cost V 0 bases and J 1 base; bases outside gene matches: 2. The CDR3 DNA reads TGCGCCAGCAGCTTGGGTGCGGGAGGCACAGATACGCAGTATTTT. Residues: CASSLGAGGTDTQYF.

The chain couples TRBV7-2 to TRBJ1-3; tentatively, D is TRBD1 (5 bases). V was cut by 4 bases and J by 3 bases, with 7 bases left in between. In germline, CDR1 is SGHTA, CDR2 FQGNSA. This CDR3 has 13 amino acids. The DNA for the CDR3 is TGTGCCAGCAGCTCGACAGTTGGAAACACCATATATTTT. Translated: CASSSTVGNTIYF.

This clone came up a few times. J is TRBJ1-2 and V is TRBV5-1, with 8 bases matching TRBD1. Losses at the gene ends were 3 bases for V and 3 bases for J; bases not matched to a gene: 4. There are 14 residues in the CDR3. Germline values: CDR1 SGHRS, CDR2 YFSETQ. CDR3 coding DNA: TGCGCCAGCAGCTCACCGACAGGGGACTATGGCTACACCTTC. Its protein is CASSSPTGDYGYTF.